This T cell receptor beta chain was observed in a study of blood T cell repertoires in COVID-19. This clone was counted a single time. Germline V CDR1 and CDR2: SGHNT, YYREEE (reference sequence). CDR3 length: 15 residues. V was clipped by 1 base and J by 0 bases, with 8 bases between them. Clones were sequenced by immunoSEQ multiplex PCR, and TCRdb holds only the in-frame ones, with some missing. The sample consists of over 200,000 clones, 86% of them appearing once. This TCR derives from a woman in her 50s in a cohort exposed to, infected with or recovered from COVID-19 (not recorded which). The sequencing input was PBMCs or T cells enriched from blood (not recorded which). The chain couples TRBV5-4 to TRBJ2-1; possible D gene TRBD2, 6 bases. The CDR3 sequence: CASSLLRGSYNEQFF. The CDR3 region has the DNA TGTGCCAGCAGCTTGTTGCGGGGCTCCTACAATGAGCAGTTCTTC.